The 18 T cell receptor beta chains reported below all come from one sample, sequenced in a study of shared clonotypes between healthy human individuals. Repertoires were generated with immunoSEQ multiplex PCR, while TCRdb's copy carries only in-frame clones and drops some. Of about a million clones listed, approximately 77% are singletons. Sequencing was performed on memory CD4+ T cells from PBMCs. Specified subset: CD45RA-negative fraction. These receptors all stem from a man aged 18 to 30 in good health. Some clones in this sample may be carry-over from other donors' samples.

This clone has only one observation. V and J are TRBV7-2 and TRBJ2-1, with 9 positions matching TRBD2. The CDR3 length is 16 residues. Germline V lookup: CDR1 SGHTA, CDR2 FQGNSA. V dropped 5 bases and J dropped 5; count of bases not matched to a gene: 10. The CDR3 loop reads CASSPPGLAVHNEQFF. DNA for the CDR3: TGTGCCAGCAGCCCTCCGGGACTAGCCGTACACAATGAGCAGTTCTTC.

The genes are TRBV6-1 and TRBJ2-7, with 9 nucleotides matching TRBD1. Trimming at V came to 1 base and at J to 12 bases, leaving 7 bases not matched to a gene. The CDR3 is 13 residues long. Germline V lookup: CDR1 MNHNS, CDR2 SASEGT. In DNA, the CDR3 is TGTGCCAGCAGTGAAGAACAGGGGGCGCGGGGGTACTTC. Its translation: CASSEEQGARGYF.

The chain couples TRBV6-1 to TRBJ2-7; weak D call: TRBD1 (6 bases). The CDR3 has 14 residues. The V end was cut by 7 bases, the J end by 3 bases, with 16 bases between. Germline V gives CDR1 MNHNS, CDR2 SASEGT. The CDR3 loop reads CASTLDRTFYEQYF. Written as DNA, the CDR3 is TGTGCCAGCACCCTCGACAGGACCTTCTACGAGCAGTACTTC.

The CDR3 DNA follows: TGCGCCAGCAGCCTCGCACGAGGGGGGTTTGACTATGGCTACACCTTC. Encoded protein: CASSLARGGFDYGYTF. The chain recombines TRBV5-1 with TRBJ1-2, with D perhaps matching TRBD1 (6 bases). Germline V gives CDR1 SGHRS, CDR2 YFSETQ. The CDR3 contains 16 residues. Trimming cost V 4 bases and J 3 bases, with 19 bases left between them. The full variable domain, with the rest looked up from reference TRBV5-1 and TRBJ1-2, is KAGVTQTPRYLIKTRGQQVTLSCSPISGHRSVSWYQQTPGQGLQFLFEYFSETQRNKGNFPGRFSGRQFSNSRSEMNVSTLELGDSALYLCASSLARGGFDYGYTFGSGTRLTVV.

The chain couples TRBV19 to TRBJ2-3; TRBD2 is a possible D gene (6 bases). This CDR3 contains 16 residues. Germline V gene sequence: CDR1 LNHDA, CDR2 SQIVND (reference sequence). V shed 4 bases and J shed 2 bases, with 16 bases lying between them. The CDR3 region is CASSKGRGSTTDTQYF. In DNA, the CDR3 is TGTGCCAGTAGTAAAGGCCGGGGGTCCACCACAGATACGCAGTATTTT. Looking up the rest from reference TRBV19 and TRBJ2-3 gives the full variable domain: DGGITQSPKYLFRKEGQNVTLSCEQNLNHDAMYWYRQDPGQGLRLIYYSQIVNDFQKGDIAEGYSVSREKKESFPLTVTSAQKNPTAFYLCASSKGRGSTTDTQYFGPGTRLTVL.

This clone was recorded a few times. The chain employs TRBV5-1 and TRBJ1-2; a possible D gene is TRBD1 (6 bases). Trimming cost V 4 bases and J 3 bases, with 22 bases left between them. CDR3 length equals 17 residues. Per the germline V gene, CDR1 is SGHRS and CDR2 is YFSETQ. The CDR3: CASSLTGTTDIDYGYTF. The CDR3 DNA follows: TGCGCCAGCAGCCTCACAGGGACAACGGACATAGACTATGGCTACACCTTC.

The CDR3 protein is CASGTPKAVNTEAFF. The CDR3 DNA sequence: TGTGCTAGTGGTACCCCCAAGGCAGTGAACACTGAAGCTTTCTTT. The rearrangement uses TRBV12-5 and TRBJ1-1; D remains ambiguous. Trimming left V 5 bases short and J 0 bases short, with 13 bases between. The CDR3 sequence is 15 residues long. Germline V gives CDR1 LGHNT, CDR2 FRNRAP.

The gene calls are TRBV9 and TRBJ1-2; 9 bases are shared with TRBD1. The CDR3 loop spans 16 amino acids. Germline lookup yields CDR1 SGDLS and CDR2 YYNGEE. J lost 3 bases, V lost 5 bases, and 11 bases had no gene match. The CDR3 spells CASRRGTGSLHYGYTF. The CDR3, as DNA: TGTGCCAGCAGAAGGGGGACAGGGTCCCTCCACTATGGCTACACCTTC.

J is TRBJ1-1 and V is TRBV28; maybe TRBD1 (5 bases). Germline CDR1 MDHEN, CDR2 SYDVKM. V was trimmed by 8 bases and J by 11 bases, leaving 27 bases between them. The CDR3 has 15 residues. The CDR3 DNA reads as TGTGCCAGCCTAGGCCGTGGGGGAGCAACCCTTAAGGCTTTCTTT. This gives the protein CASLGRGGATLKAFF.

The chain uses TRBV30 and TRBJ2-5; D is tentatively TRBD1 or TRBD2 (6 bases each). The CDR3 spans 14 residues. Trimming shortened V by 4 bases and J by 5 bases, and 17 bases separated the two germline ends. Germline loops: CDR1 GTSNPN, CDR2 SVGIG (reference sequence). The CDR3 DNA sequence: TGTGCCTGGAACCCCCGGGGGCGCGGTGAGACCCAGTACTTC. Translated: CAWNPRGRGETQYF. The variable domain in full, with the rest retrieved from reference TRBV30 and TRBJ2-5, is SQTIHQWPATLVQPVGSPLSLECTVEGTSNPNLYWYRQAAGRGLQLLFYSVGIGQISSEVPQNLSASRPQDRQFILSSKKLLLSDSGFYLCAWNPRGRGETQYFGPGTRLLVL.

Comments on this clone: Other nucleotide sequences in the sample specify the same CDR3. V gene TRBV6-4 combines with J gene TRBJ1-2; 9 bases fit TRBD1. The CDR3 extends over 14 amino acids. Per the germline V gene, CDR1 is MRHNA and CDR2 is SNTAGT. V trimming: 6 bases; J trimming: 2 bases; junction bases outside the gene matches: 4. DNA of the CDR3: TGTGCCAGCAGCCCCGGGACAGGGAACTATGGCTACACCTTC. This gives the protein CASSPGTGNYGYTF.

V and J are TRBV7-2 and TRBJ2-1; D call uncertain. V dropped 0 bases and J dropped 9 bases, with 12 bases sitting between them. The V gene's germline CDR1 is SGHTA and CDR2 FQGNSA. The CDR3 is made up of 14 amino acids. The CDR3 here is CASSLATLVGEQFF. The CDR3 bases are TGTGCCAGCAGCTTAGCGACCTTAGTAGGTGAGCAGTTCTTC.

This clone was counted ten times or more. This specimen includes other DNA sequences encoding the same CDR3. V is TRBV6-6 and J is TRBJ2-1; TRBD2 is a possible D gene (5 bases). V lost 5 bases to trimming and J lost 5 bases, with 7 bases between them. This CDR3 contains 12 residues. CDR1 is MNHNY and CDR2 is SVGAGI in the germline V gene (reference sequence). The CDR3 nucleotides read TGTGCCAGCAGTCCCGGGAACAATGAGCAGTTCTTC. As protein: CASSPGNNEQFF.

The genes are TRBV30 and TRBJ1-1; D is unresolved. The germline CDR1 and CDR2 sequences are GTSNPN and SVGIG (reference sequence). The CDR3 is 12 amino acids. The V end lost 5 bases, the J end lost 0 bases, and 7 bases lay between the germline ends. The CDR3 nucleotides are TGTGCCTGGGCTTATATGAACACTGAAGCTTTCTTT. It encodes CAWAYMNTEAFF.

The table lists this clone with a few counts. The genes are TRBV30 and TRBJ2-5; 11 bases agree with TRBD2. Judging by the DNA end, TRBJ2-7 fits better; the J call may be wrong. CDR3 length: 14 residues. Looked up from germline, CDR1 is GTSNPN and CDR2 is SVGIG (reference sequence). DNA of the CDR3: TGTGCCTGGAGTGAACTAGCGGGAGAAGACGAGCAGTACTTC. It specifies CAWSELAGEDEQYF.

The chain recombines TRBV28 with TRBJ2-4; the D call may be TRBD1 or TRBD2 (5 bases each). The V end was cut by 3 bases, the J end by 2 bases, with 11 bases between. The CDR3 contains 15 residues. Germline CDR1 reads MDHEN; CDR2 reads SYDVKM. The chain's CDR3 is CASSFERGPKNIQYF. Written as DNA, the CDR3 is TGTGCCAGCAGTTTTGAGAGGGGTCCCAAAAACATTCAGTACTTC.

J is TRBJ2-7 and V is TRBV7-9; possibly TRBD2 for D (5 bases). V was clipped by 4 bases and J by 0 bases, with 10 bases between them. There are 14 residues in the CDR3. The germline gives CDR1 SEHNR, CDR2 FQNEAQ (reference sequence). The CDR3 DNA follows: TGTGCCAGCAGCTCCTCGGGGAGCTCCTACGAGCAGTACTTC. It translates to CASSSSGSSYEQYF.

The CDR3 region has the DNA TGTGCCTGGAGTGGGGGTAGGGGTGCTTTCTTT. It is translated as CAWSGGRGAFF. This chain uses TRBV30 with TRBJ1-1; D might be TRBD1 (5 bases). Between the trimmed V and J ends, which lost 1 base and 11 bases, there was a span of 11 bases. CDR3 size: 11 residues. Germline values: CDR1 GTSNPN, CDR2 SVGIG (reference sequence).